These 27 T cell receptor beta chains were all obtained from the same sample, sequenced in a study of blood T cell repertoires in COVID-19. Clones were read by immunoSEQ multiplex PCR, and TCRdb kept only the in-frame ones, dropping some. Altogether 200,000 or so clones are present, 86% being singletons, with the ten largest covering less than 4.5%. The source material was PBMCs or T cells enriched from blood (not recorded which). These receptors were collected from a woman in her forties with acute COVID-19.

This clone has just a few counts. This chain connects TRBV11-2 to TRBJ1-2; no reliable D call. The CDR3 runs 15 residues. Germline CDR1 SGHAT, CDR2 FQNNGV. The V end lost 0 bases, the J end lost 2 bases, and 10 bases lay between the germline ends. The CDR3 reads CASSLDVGGNYGYTF. CDR3 bases: TGTGCCAGCAGCTTAGACGTCGGCGGGAACTATGGCTACACCTTC.

The chain links TRBV3-1 (or the pseudogene TRBV3-2) to TRBJ2-3; 11 bases map to TRBD1. This CDR3 has 15 amino acids. The V gene end was trimmed by 6 bases and the J gene end by 5 bases; junction bases not matched to a gene: 7. The V gene's germline CDR1 is LGHDT and CDR2 YNNKEL (reference sequence). CDR3 nucleotides: TGTGCCAGCAGAGCCGGACAGGGGGCGCAAGATACGCAGTATTTT. This translates into CASRAGQGAQDTQYF.

The rearrangement uses TRBV7-7 and TRBJ2-5; TRBD2 is a possible D gene (6 bases). The CDR3 is 13 residues long. The germline V gene encodes CDR1 SSHAT and CDR2 FNYEAQ (reference sequence). V lost 7 bases and J 4 bases, leaving 13 bases between the germline ends. Written as DNA, the CDR3 is TGTGCCAGCACCCTGAGGAGGGGAGAGACCCAGTACTTC. Translating gives CASTLRRGETQYF.

The rearrangement uses TRBV4-3 and TRBJ2-7, with D tentatively TRBD2 (6 bases). The CDR3 runs to 14 residues. V lost 5 bases to trimming and J lost 3 bases, with 14 bases between them. Germline V gene sequence: CDR1 LGHNA, CDR2 YSLEER. CDR3 nucleotide sequence: TGCGCCAGCAGCACCGAGGCGGGGCGCTACGAGCAGTACTTC. Protein product: CASSTEAGRYEQYF.

V and J are TRBV18 and TRBJ2-5; D ambiguous. This CDR3 is 14 amino acids long. Germline V CDR1 and CDR2: KGHSH, LQKENI. V lost 5 bases to trimming and J lost 5 bases, with 15 bases between them. The CDR3 bases are TGTGCCAGCTCAAGTCGTGGAGTACGGGAGACCCAGTACTTC. It specifies CASSSRGVRETQYF.

V and J are TRBV6-5 and TRBJ1-1; the D gene is possibly TRBD1 (6 bases). Trimming took 4 bases from V and 6 from J, leaving 21 bases between them. Per the germline V gene, CDR1 is MNHEY and CDR2 is SVGAGI. The CDR3 covers 16 residues. The CDR3: CASSSMKQGIFAEAFF. The CDR3, as DNA: TGTGCCAGCAGTTCCATGAAGCAGGGGATTTTCGCTGAAGCTTTCTTT.

The rearrangement uses TRBV10-1 and TRBJ2-1, with TRBD2 matching 13 bases. The CDR3 spans 18 residues. J lost 0 bases, V lost 4 bases, and 6 bases had no gene match. CDR1 WNHNN and CDR2 SYGVQD come from the germline V gene (reference sequence). This chain's CDR3 is CASSASGLAGPSYNEQFF. CDR3 bases: TGCGCCAGCAGTGCTTCGGGACTAGCGGGACCCTCCTACAATGAGCAGTTCTTC.

The genes are TRBV7-2 and TRBJ1-5, with D possibly TRBD1 on 6 matching bases. This CDR3 is 15 amino acids long. CDR1 is SGHTA and CDR2 is FQGNSA in the germline V gene. V was trimmed by 4 bases and J by 4 bases, leaving 14 bases between them. CDR3 coding DNA: TGTGCCAGCAGCTCCGTCGGGGGGCTGAATCAGCCCCAGCATTTT. Its translation: CASSSVGGLNQPQHF. The complete variable domain, with remaining parts taken from reference TRBV7-2 and TRBJ1-5, reads GAGVSQSPSNKVTEKGKDVELRCDPISGHTALYWYRQSLGQGLEFLIYFQGNSAPDKSGLPSDRFSAERTGGSVSTLTIQRTQQEDSAVYLCASSSVGGLNQPQHFGDGTRLSIL.

This clone was recorded once. The chain combines TRBV5-6 with TRBJ2-2; TRBD1 aligns across 10 bases. With 4 bases clipped from V and 4 bases from J, the junction kept 7 bases outside the gene matches. Germline CDR1 reads SGHDT; CDR2 reads YYEEEE. The CDR3 length is 16 residues. The CDR3 nucleotides are TGTGCCAGCAGCCCTAGGACAGGGGGTAGCACCGGGGAGCTGTTTTTT. It is translated as CASSPRTGGSTGELFF.

The J gene is TRBJ2-7, the V gene TRBV9; TRBD1 aligns across 7 bases. This CDR3 comprises 15 residues. The germline V gene has CDR1 SGDLS and CDR2 YYNGEE. The ends lost 0 bases at V and 2 bases at J; junction bases unmatched: 5. The CDR3 nucleotides are TGTGCCAGCAGCGTAGGAGGGGGCTGGACCTACGAGCAGTACTTC. Amino acid sequence: CASSVGGGWTYEQYF.

This chain joins TRBV12-3 or TRBV12-4 and TRBJ1-1; a possible D gene is TRBD1 (5 bases). V lost 6 bases and J lost 4, with 12 bases in between. The CDR3 contains 13 residues. The CDR3 loop reads CASSPTRGTEAFF. CDR3 DNA sequence: TGTGCCAGCAGCCCGACTAGGGGCACTGAAGCTTTCTTT.

The V call is TRBV5-1, the J call TRBJ2-3, with 7 bases that match TRBD1. CDR3 size: 15 residues. The V gene end was trimmed by 4 bases and the J gene end by 0 bases; junction bases not matched to a gene: 5. CDR1 is SGHRS, CDR2 YFSETQ, per germline. CDR3: CASSPLGQSTDTQYF. The CDR3 DNA is TGCGCCAGCAGCCCGTTGGGACAGAGCACAGATACGCAGTATTTT.

In DNA, the CDR3 is TGTGCCAGCAAAGAGGGGGCGTCTGAAAAACTGTTTTTT. The encoded protein is CASKEGASEKLFF. This chain connects TRBV2 to TRBJ1-4, with 7 positions matching TRBD1. V shed 7 bases and J 7 bases; nucleotides not matched to a gene: 6. The CDR3 consists of 13 residues. Germline CDR1 reads SNHLY; CDR2 reads FYNNEI.

The chain recombines TRBV10-1 with TRBJ1-5, with D possibly matching TRBD1 (5 bases). The germline gives CDR1 WNHNN, CDR2 SYGVQD (reference sequence). CDR3 size: 16 residues. Trimming took off 8 bases at V and 2 bases at J, with 19 bases between the two ends. The CDR3 spells CASSPGWERGNQPQHF. The DNA of the CDR3 is TGCGCCAGCTCCCCAGGGTGGGAAAGGGGCAATCAGCCCCAGCATTTT.

The chain combines TRBV5-6 with TRBJ2-5, with D possibly being TRBD1 (5 bases). The germline V gene encodes CDR1 SGHDT and CDR2 YYEEEE. V lost 3 bases and J lost 1, with 7 bases in between. CDR3 length: 13 amino acids. CDR3 sequence: CASSWGGQETQYF. CDR3 nucleotide sequence: TGTGCCAGCAGCTGGGGCGGCCAAGAGACCCAGTACTTC.

The chain employs TRBV6-2 or TRBV6-3 and TRBJ2-2, with 10 bases aligning to TRBD1. This CDR3 has 19 amino acids. Trimming cost V 4 bases and J 4 bases; bases outside gene matches: 15. The V gene's germline CDR1 is MNHEY and CDR2 SVGEGT. The CDR3 is CASSSHLDRGLVGTGELFF. The DNA of the CDR3 is TGTGCCAGCAGTTCCCACCTGGACAGGGGGTTGGTGGGCACCGGGGAGCTGTTTTTT.

V is TRBV6-1 and J is TRBJ2-3; 12 nucleotides align to TRBD2. Trimming removed 1 base from V and 4 bases from J; junction bases left unmatched: 0. Germline V gene sequence: CDR1 MNHNS, CDR2 SASEGT. The CDR3 contains 15 residues. This CDR3 is CASSEGLAGADTQYF. The CDR3 DNA is TGTGCCAGCAGTGAAGGACTAGCGGGAGCAGATACGCAGTATTTT.

The V gene is TRBV11-2, the J gene TRBJ1-1, with D hard to call. CDR1 is SGHAT and CDR2 is FQNNGV in the germline V gene. V lost 5 bases and J 5 bases, leaving 12 bases between the germline ends. The CDR3 totals 13 residues. CDR3 nucleotides: TGTGCCAGCAGCATTTTCTCAGGAACTGAAGCTTTCTTT. Protein product: CASSIFSGTEAFF.

The chain has TRBV5-1 and TRBJ1-5, with 9 bases identical to TRBD1. The CDR3 spans 13 residues. V lost 4 bases to trimming and J lost 9 bases; unmatched junction nucleotides: 5. CDR1 and CDR2 from the germline V gene are SGHRS and YFSETQ. CDR3 residues: CASSTGGAGPQHF. CDR3 nucleotides: TGCGCCAGCAGCACAGGGGGCGCCGGGCCCCAGCATTTT.

The chain employs TRBV12-3 or TRBV12-4 and TRBJ1-1; no clear D gene. Deletions cut 1 base from V and 10 bases from J, with 13 bases between. CDR3 length equals 13 residues. This chain's CDR3 is CASSLGTQSGAFF. CDR3 coding DNA: TGTGCCAGCAGTTTAGGGACTCAGAGTGGAGCTTTCTTT.

This sequence joins TRBV5-5 and TRBJ2-7; 8 nucleotides agree with TRBD1. Germline CDR1 SGHKS, CDR2 YYEKEE (reference sequence). Unmatched junction bases numbered 6, after V lost 4 bases and J lost 0 bases. The CDR3 has 15 residues. This CDR3 is CASSLGQGASYEQYV. The CDR3 coding sequence is TGTGCCAGCAGCCTGGGCCAGGGGGCCTCCTACGAGCAGTACGTC.

This clone was seen repeatedly, ten times or more. This chain joins TRBV7-3 and TRBJ2-1, with 8 bases identical to TRBD1. In germline, CDR1 is SGHTA, CDR2 FQGTGA. V was pared by 6 bases and J by 3 bases, with 7 bases of the junction left unmatched. This CDR3 contains 15 residues. In DNA form, the CDR3 reads TGTGCCAGCAGTCTAGACAGGGGAAGCTACAATGAGCAGTTCTTC. Its protein is CASSLDRGSYNEQFF.

The DNA for the CDR3 is TGTGCCATCAGTGAAGGGCGGGAAGAGGCCTACAATGAGCAGTTCTTC. Protein product: CAISEGREEAYNEQFF. The V and J genes are TRBV10-3 and TRBJ2-1; D is perhaps TRBD2 (6 bases). V lost 3 bases, J lost 2 bases, and 14 bases lay in between. Germline V CDR1 and CDR2: ENHRY, SYGVKD. This CDR3 has 16 amino acids.

V usage is TRBV5-1 and J usage is TRBJ1-2; weak D call: TRBD1 (6 bases). The CDR3 spans 16 residues. V was pared by 3 bases and J by 4 bases, with 19 bases between. CDR1 SGHRS and CDR2 YFSETQ come from the germline V gene. CDR3 DNA: TGCGCCAGCAGCTCATTATACCGACAGGAAACCTATGGCTACACCTTC. Protein product: CASSSLYRQETYGYTF.

The J gene is TRBJ2-1, the V gene TRBV5-5; D is undetermined. The CDR3 is 15 residues long. V was pared by 0 bases and J by 0 bases, with 7 bases between. Germline V gives CDR1 SGHKS, CDR2 YYEKEE (reference sequence). CDR3 in DNA: TGTGCCAGCAGCTTGGGATATAGCTCCTACAATGAGCAGTTCTTC. Translation: CASSLGYSSYNEQFF.

The V gene is TRBV2, the J gene TRBJ2-5; possibly TRBD2 for D (6 bases). The CDR3 consists of 13 residues. Between the trimmed V and J ends, which lost 3 bases and 4 bases, there was a span of 9 bases. Germline loops: CDR1 SNHLY, CDR2 FYNNEI. CDR3 DNA: TGTGCCAGCAGTGAGGATAGCGGAGAGACCCAGTACTTC. Protein: CASSEDSGETQYF. Full variable domain (remainder filled in from reference TRBV2 and TRBJ2-5): EPEVTQTPSHQVTQMGQEVILRCVPISNHLYFYWYRQILGQKVEFLVSFYNNEISEKSEIFDDQFSVERPDGSNFTLKIRSTKLEDSAMYFCASSEDSGETQYFGPGTRLLVL.

CDR3 coding DNA: TGTGCCACCAGCAGAGATGCGTCCTCCACAGATACGCAGTATTTT. It codes for CATSRDASSTDTQYF. This chain joins TRBV15 and TRBJ2-3; D not resolved. The V gene lost 0 bases and the J gene lost 2 bases, with 9 bases spanning the gap. The CDR3 sequence is 15 residues long. CDR1 is LNHNV and CDR2 is YYDKDF in the germline V gene (reference sequence).